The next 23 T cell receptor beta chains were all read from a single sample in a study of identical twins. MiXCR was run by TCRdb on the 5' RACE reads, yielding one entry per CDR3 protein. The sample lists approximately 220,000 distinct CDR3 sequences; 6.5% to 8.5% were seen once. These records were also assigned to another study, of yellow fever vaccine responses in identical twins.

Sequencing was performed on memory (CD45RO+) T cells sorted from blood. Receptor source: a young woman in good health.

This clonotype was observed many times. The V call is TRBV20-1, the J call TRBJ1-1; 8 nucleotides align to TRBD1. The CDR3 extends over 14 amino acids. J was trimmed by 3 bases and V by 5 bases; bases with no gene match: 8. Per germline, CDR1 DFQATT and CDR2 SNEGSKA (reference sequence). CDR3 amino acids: CSARGGQGDTEAFF. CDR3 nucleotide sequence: TGCAGTGCTCGAGGTGGACAGGGTGACACTGAAGCTTTCTTT.

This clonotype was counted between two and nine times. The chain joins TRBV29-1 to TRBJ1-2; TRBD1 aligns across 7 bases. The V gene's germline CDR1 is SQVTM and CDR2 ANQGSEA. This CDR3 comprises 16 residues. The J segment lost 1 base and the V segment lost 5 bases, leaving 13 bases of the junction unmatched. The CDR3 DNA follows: TGCAGCGTTCTCCCTACAATGACAGGGTTTAACTATGGCTACACCTTC. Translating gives CSVLPTMTGFNYGYTF.

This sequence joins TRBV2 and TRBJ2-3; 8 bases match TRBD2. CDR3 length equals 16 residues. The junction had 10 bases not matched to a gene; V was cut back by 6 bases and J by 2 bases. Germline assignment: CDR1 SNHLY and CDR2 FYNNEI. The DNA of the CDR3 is TGTGCCAGCAGCCCCTTCGGGGGGGAACTCACAGATACGCAGTATTTT. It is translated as CASSPFGGELTDTQYF.

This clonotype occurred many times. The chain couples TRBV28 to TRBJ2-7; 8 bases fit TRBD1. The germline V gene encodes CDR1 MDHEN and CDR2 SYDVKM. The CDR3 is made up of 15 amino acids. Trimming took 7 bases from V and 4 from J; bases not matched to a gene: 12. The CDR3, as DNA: TGTGCCAGCACCCTGGCCGGGACAGGAAAATACGAGCAGTACTTC. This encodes CASTLAGTGKYEQYF.

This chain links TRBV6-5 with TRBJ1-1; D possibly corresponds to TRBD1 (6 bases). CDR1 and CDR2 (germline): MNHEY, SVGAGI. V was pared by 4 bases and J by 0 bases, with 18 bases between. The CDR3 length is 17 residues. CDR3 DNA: TGTGCCAGCAGTTCACGGGGGGCCCTATACATGAACACTGAAGCTTTCTTT. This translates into CASSSRGALYMNTEAFF.

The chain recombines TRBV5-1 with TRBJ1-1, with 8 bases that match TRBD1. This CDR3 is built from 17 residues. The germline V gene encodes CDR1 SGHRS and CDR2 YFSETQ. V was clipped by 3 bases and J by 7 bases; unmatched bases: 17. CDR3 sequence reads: CASSSGGAGGDLIEAFF. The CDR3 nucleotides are TGCGCCAGCAGCTCTGGGGGGGCAGGGGGCGATCTTATTGAAGCTTTCTTT.

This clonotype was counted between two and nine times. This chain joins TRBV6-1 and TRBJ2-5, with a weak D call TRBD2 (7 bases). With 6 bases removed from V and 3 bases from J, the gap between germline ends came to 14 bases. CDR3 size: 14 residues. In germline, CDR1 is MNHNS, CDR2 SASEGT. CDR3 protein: CASSKQGGEETQYF. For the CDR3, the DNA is TGTGCCAGCAGCAAACAGGGAGGGGAAGAGACCCAGTACTTC.

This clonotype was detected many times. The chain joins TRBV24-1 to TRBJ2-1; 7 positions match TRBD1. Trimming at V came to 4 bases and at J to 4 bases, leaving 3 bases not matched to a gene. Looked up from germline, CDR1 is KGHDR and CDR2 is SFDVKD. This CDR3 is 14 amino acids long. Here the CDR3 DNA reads TGTGCCACCAGTGACGGGGACAGTTACAATGAGCAGTTCTTC. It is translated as CATSDGDSYNEQFF.

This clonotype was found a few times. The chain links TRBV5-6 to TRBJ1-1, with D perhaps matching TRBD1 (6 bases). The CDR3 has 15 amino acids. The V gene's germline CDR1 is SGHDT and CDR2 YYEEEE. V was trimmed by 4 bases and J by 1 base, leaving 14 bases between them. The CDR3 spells CASSPIQQGNTEAFF. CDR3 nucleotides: TGTGCCAGCAGCCCAATTCAACAGGGGAACACTGAAGCTTTCTTT.

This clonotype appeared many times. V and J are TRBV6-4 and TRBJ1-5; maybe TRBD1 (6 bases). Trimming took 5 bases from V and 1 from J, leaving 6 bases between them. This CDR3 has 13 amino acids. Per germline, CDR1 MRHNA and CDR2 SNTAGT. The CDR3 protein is CASSTGSNQPQHF. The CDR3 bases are TGTGCCAGCAGTACAGGGAGCAATCAGCCCCAGCATTTT.

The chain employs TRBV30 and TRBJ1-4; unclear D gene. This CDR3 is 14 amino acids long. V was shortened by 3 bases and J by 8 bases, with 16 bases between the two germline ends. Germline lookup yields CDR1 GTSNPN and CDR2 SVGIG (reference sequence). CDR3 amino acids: CAWSTFGVGEKLFF. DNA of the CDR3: TGTGCCTGGAGCACATTCGGGGTTGGCGAAAAACTGTTTTTT.

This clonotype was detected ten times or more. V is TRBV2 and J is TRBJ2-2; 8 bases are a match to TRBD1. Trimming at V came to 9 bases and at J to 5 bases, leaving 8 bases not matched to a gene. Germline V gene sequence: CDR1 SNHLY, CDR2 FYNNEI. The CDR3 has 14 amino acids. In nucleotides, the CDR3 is TGTGCCAGTAGGGACAGGAGAGAAACCGGGGAGCTGTTTTTT. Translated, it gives CASRDRRETGELFF.

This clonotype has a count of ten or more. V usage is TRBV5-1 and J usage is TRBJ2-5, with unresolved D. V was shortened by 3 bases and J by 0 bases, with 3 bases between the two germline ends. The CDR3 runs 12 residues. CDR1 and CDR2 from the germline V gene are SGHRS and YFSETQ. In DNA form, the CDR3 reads TGCGCCAGCAGCTCAAACCAAGAGACCCAGTACTTC. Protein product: CASSSNQETQYF.

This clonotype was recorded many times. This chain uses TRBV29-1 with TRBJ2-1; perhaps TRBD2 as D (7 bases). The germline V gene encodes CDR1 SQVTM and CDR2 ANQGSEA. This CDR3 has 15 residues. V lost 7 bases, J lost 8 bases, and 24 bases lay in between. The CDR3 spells CSALGGANPGDEQFF. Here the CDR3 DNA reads TGCAGCGCATTAGGGGGGGCTAACCCGGGGGATGAGCAGTTCTTC.

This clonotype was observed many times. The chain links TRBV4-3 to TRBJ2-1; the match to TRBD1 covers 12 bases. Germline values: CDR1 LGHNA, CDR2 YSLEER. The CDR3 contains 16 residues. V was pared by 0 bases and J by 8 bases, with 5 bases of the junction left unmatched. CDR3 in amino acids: CASSQETGTGGDEQFF. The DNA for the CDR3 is TGCGCCAGCAGCCAAGAAACCGGGACAGGGGGCGATGAGCAGTTCTTC.

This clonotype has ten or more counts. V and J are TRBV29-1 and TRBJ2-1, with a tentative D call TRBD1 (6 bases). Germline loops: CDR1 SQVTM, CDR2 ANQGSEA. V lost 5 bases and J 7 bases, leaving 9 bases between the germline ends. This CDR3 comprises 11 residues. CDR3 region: CSVRRGNEQFF. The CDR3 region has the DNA TGCAGCGTTAGAAGGGGGAATGAGCAGTTCTTC.

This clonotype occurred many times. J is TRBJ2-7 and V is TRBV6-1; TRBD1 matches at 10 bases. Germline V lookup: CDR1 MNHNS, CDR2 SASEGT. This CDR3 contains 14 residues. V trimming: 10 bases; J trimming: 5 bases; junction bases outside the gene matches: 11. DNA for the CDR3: TGTGCCACCTACCCATTGGGACAGGGGAACGAGCAGTACTTC. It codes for CATYPLGQGNEQYF.

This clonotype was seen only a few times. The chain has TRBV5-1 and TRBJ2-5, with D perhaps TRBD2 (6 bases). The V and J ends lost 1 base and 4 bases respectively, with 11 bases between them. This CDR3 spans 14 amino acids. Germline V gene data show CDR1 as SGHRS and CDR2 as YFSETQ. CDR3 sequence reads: CASSLMGGGETQYF. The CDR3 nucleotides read TGCGCCAGCAGCTTGATGGGGGGAGGAGAGACCCAGTACTTC.

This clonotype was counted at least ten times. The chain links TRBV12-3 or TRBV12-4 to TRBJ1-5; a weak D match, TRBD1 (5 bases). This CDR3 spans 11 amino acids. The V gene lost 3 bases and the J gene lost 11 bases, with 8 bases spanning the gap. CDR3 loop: CASSFQGSQHF. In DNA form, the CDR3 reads TGTGCCAGCAGTTTTCAGGGTTCCCAGCATTTT.

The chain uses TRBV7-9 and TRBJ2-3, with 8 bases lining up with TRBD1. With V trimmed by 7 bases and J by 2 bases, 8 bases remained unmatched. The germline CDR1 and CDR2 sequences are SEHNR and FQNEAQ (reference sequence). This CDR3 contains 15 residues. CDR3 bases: TGTGCCAGCAAAGACAGGGGTGCGTCCACAGATACGCAGTATTTT. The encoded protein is CASKDRGASTDTQYF.

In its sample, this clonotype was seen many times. The CDR3: CASSGGRDGYTF. The CDR3 DNA reads TGTGCCAGCAGCGGGGGTAGAGATGGCTACACCTTC. The V gene is TRBV6-5, the J gene TRBJ1-2; the D gene is possibly TRBD1 (5 bases). The V gene lost 6 bases and the J gene lost 6 bases, with 11 bases spanning the gap. The CDR3 totals 12 residues. From germline, CDR1 is MNHEY and CDR2 SVGAGI.

CDR3 bases: TGCAGTGCTAGAGATGTGACTTCTAGCTCCTACGAGCAGTACTTC. It codes for CSARDVTSSSYEQYF. The genes are TRBV20-1 and TRBJ2-7, with D unclear. The CDR3 loop spans 15 amino acids. The germline CDR1 and CDR2 sequences are DFQATT and SNEGSKA (reference sequence). V was trimmed by 0 bases and J by 0 bases, leaving 12 bases between them.

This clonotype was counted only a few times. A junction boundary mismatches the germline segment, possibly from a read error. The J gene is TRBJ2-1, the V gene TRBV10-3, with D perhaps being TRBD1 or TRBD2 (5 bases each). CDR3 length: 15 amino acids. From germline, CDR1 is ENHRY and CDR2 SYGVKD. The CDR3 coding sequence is TGTGCCATCAATGAGAAGGGGAGCTCCTACAATGAGCAGTTCTTC. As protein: CAINEKGSSYNEQFF.